The 14 T cell receptor beta chains presented below share a single source sample, sequenced in a study of shared clonotypes between healthy human individuals. TCRdb's copy holds only in-frame clones and misses some; the assay was immunoSEQ multiplex PCR. The sample contains 2 million to 2.5 million clones, around 95% of which appear only once. The material sequenced was naive CD4+ T cells sorted from blood. Subset denoted: CD45RA+ positively selected. These TCRs come from a man younger than 35 in good health.

This chain's CDR3 is CASSLFAQHKAEAFF. CDR3 in DNA: TGTGCCAGCAGTTTATTTGCACAGCATAAGGCCGAAGCTTTCTTT. The V call is TRBV28, the J call TRBJ1-1; no clear D. Trimming pared 1 base from V and 8 bases from J, leaving 17 bases between. Germline CDR1 is MDHEN and CDR2 is SYDVKM. CDR3 length: 15 amino acids.

V gene TRBV7-9 combines with J gene TRBJ1-5; TRBD1 might be the D (6 bases). V lost 5 bases, J lost 3 bases, and 11 bases lay in between. The CDR3 sequence is 14 residues long. Germline V CDR1 and CDR2: SEHNR, FQNEAQ (reference sequence). The CDR3 here is CASSPGQFNQPQHF. CDR3 coding DNA: TGTGCCAGCAGCCCAGGACAGTTCAATCAGCCCCAGCATTTT.

This sequence joins TRBV25-1 and TRBJ2-5; D unresolved. The germline V and J ends were trimmed by 11 bases and 5 bases, with 12 bases remaining between them. CDR1 and CDR2 from the germline V gene are MGHDK and SYGVNS. The CDR3 consists of 11 residues. CDR3 sequence reads: CASRVGETQYF. In DNA form, the CDR3 reads TGTGCCTCACGCGTGGGGGAGACCCAGTACTTC. Based on the CDR3 plus reference TRBV25-1 and TRBJ2-5, the full variable domain is EADIYQTPRYLVIGTGKKITLECSQTMGHDKMYWYQQDPGMELHLIHYSYGVNSTEKGDLSSESTVSRIRTEHFPLTLESARPSHTSQYLCASRVGETQYFGPGTRLLVL.

The V call is TRBV18, the J call TRBJ1-1, with no clear D. CDR1 is KGHSH and CDR2 is LQKENI in the germline V gene. The CDR3 is made up of 12 amino acids. Between the trimmed V and J ends, which lost 3 bases and 7 bases, there was a span of 9 bases. The CDR3: CASSPVTSEAFF. The CDR3 nucleotides are TGTGCCAGCTCACCCGTAACAAGTGAAGCTTTCTTT.

The chain uses TRBV6-1 and TRBJ2-7; the match to TRBD1 covers 7 bases. The CDR3 sequence is 16 residues long. Germline V lookup: CDR1 MNHNS, CDR2 SASEGT. V lost 0 bases to trimming and J lost 2 bases; unmatched junction nucleotides: 7. CDR3 sequence: CASSEAVAGGPYEQYF. CDR3 sequence (DNA): TGTGCCAGCAGTGAAGCAGTGGCAGGGGGACCCTACGAGCAGTACTTC.

This chain links TRBV30 with TRBJ1-4; 8 bases line up with TRBD1. From germline, CDR1 is GTSNPN and CDR2 SVGIG (reference sequence). With 7 bases clipped from V and 10 bases from J, the junction kept 11 bases outside the gene matches. CDR3 length equals 13 residues. In DNA form, the CDR3 reads TGTGCCTCAGATGACAGGGGCCCGGTAAAACTGTTTTTT. It yields the protein CASDDRGPVKLFF.

The chain has TRBV6-5 and TRBJ2-1; 7 bases line up with TRBD1. Trimming took 6 bases from V and 6 from J; bases not matched to a gene: 8. The CDR3 is made up of 14 amino acids. CDR1 is MNHEY, CDR2 SVGAGI, per germline. The chain's CDR3 is CASSWGNRGNEQFF. The CDR3 nucleotides read TGTGCCAGCAGCTGGGGAAACAGGGGCAATGAGCAGTTCTTC.

The V call is TRBV7-2, the J call TRBJ1-2, with 8 bases matching TRBD1. Germline lookup yields CDR1 SGHTA and CDR2 FQGNSA. V dropped 5 bases and J dropped 4; count of bases not matched to a gene: 6. This CDR3 has 14 amino acids. CDR3 sequence (DNA): TGTGCCAGCAGCACCCAAGGACAGGGCTATGGCTACACCTTC. Translated, it gives CASSTQGQGYGYTF.

V and J are TRBV4-3 and TRBJ2-5; no firm D call. CDR1 is LGHNA and CDR2 is YSLEER in the germline V gene. This CDR3 comprises 17 residues. V was pared by 0 bases and J by 0 bases, with 14 bases between. The CDR3 DNA reads TGCGCCAGCAGCCAAGAAGTCGGGCTAGGAAACCAAGAGACCCAGTACTTC. Translated, it gives CASSQEVGLGNQETQYF.

The V call is TRBV6-1, the J call TRBJ1-2; 12 positions agree with TRBD1. V was pared by 6 bases and J by 8 bases, with 7 bases of the junction left unmatched. Per germline, CDR1 MNHNS and CDR2 SASEGT. The CDR3 sequence is 14 residues long. As DNA, the CDR3 is TGTGCCAGCAGGGGAGGGGACAGGGGGCTCGGCTACACCTTC. Residues: CASRGGDRGLGYTF.

The rearrangement uses TRBV10-3 and TRBJ1-5; D ambiguous. This CDR3 has 14 amino acids. Germline CDR1 reads ENHRY; CDR2 reads SYGVKD. V was cut by 2 bases and J by 7 bases, with 12 bases left in between. The DNA of the CDR3 is TGTGCCATCAGTGAGGTTGGCCAAGGACAGCCCCAGCATTTT. Translation: CAISEVGQGQPQHF.

The chain is built from TRBV4-1 and TRBJ1-6; TRBD1 agrees at 7 bases. The V segment lost 0 bases and the J segment 4 bases; nucleotides outside the gene matches: 3. The germline CDR1 and CDR2 sequences are MGHRA and YSYEKL. This CDR3 spans 16 amino acids. The CDR3 sequence is CASSQEGQVYNSPLHF. The CDR3 nucleotides are TGCGCCAGCAGCCAAGAAGGACAGGTTTATAATTCACCCCTCCACTTT.

The chain employs TRBV9 and TRBJ2-1; 8 bases align to TRBD1. Germline V gene data show CDR1 as SGDLS and CDR2 as YYNGEE. The ends lost 0 bases at V and 5 bases at J; junction bases unmatched: 10. The CDR3 covers 17 residues. This CDR3 reads CASSVEVLTGAHNEQFF. CDR3 sequence (DNA): TGTGCCAGCAGCGTAGAAGTCTTGACAGGGGCACACAATGAGCAGTTCTTC.

This clone was seen just once. V and J are TRBV5-1 and TRBJ2-1, with 7 bases matching TRBD2. Losses at the gene ends were 1 base for V and 7 bases for J; bases not matched to a gene: 11. The CDR3 has 16 amino acids. The germline CDR1 and CDR2 sequences are SGHRS and YFSETQ. For the CDR3, the DNA is TGCGCCAGCAGCTTGTATTCAGGCGGGAGAAGTAATGAGCAGTTCTTC. Protein product: CASSLYSGGRSNEQFF.